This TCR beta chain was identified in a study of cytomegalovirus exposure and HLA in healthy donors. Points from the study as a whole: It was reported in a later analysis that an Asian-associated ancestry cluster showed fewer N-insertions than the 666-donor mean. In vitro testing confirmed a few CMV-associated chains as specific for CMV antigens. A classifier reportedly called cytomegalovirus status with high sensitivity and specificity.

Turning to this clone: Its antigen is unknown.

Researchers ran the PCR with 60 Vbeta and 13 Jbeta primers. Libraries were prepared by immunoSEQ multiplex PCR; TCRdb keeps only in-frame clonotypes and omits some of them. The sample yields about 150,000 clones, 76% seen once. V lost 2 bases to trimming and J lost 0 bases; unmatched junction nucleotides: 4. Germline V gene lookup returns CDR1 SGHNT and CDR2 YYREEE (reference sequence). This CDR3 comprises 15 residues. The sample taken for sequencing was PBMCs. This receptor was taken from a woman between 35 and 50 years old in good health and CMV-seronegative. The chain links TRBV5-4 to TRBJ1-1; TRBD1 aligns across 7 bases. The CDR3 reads CASSFGQAMNTEAFF. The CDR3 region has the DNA TGTGCCAGCAGCTTCGGACAGGCGATGAACACTGAAGCTTTCTTT.